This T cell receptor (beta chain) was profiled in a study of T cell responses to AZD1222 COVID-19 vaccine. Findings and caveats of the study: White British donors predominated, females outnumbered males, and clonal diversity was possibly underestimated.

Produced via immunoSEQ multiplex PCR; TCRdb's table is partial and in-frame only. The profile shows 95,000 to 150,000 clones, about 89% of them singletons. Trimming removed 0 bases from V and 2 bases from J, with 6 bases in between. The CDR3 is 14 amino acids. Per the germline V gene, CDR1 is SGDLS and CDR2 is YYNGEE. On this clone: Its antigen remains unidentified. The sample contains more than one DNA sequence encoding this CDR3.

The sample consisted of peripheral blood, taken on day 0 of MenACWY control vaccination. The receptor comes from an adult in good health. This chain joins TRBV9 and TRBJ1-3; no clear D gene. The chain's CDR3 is CASSVGGAGNTIYF. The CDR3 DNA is TGTGCCAGCAGCGTAGGCGGGGCTGGAAACACCATATATTTT.